What follows are 8 T cell receptor beta chains derived from one specimen sequenced in a study of TIL therapy for anti-PD-1-resistant metastatic lung cancer. Time point here: pre-treatment sample, taken before nivolumab and TIL therapy. Tumor tissue came from excised metastases, mostly pleural nodules or supraclavicular lymph nodes. The libraries were made with immunoSEQ v3. The method was immunoSEQ multiplex PCR; TCRdb's version includes in-frame clones alone and lacks a portion of them. Among about 50,000 clones listed, over 65% were seen once. The specimen comprised tumor tissue, sampled at baseline. The receptor set was obtained from a person between 25 and 79 years old with non-small cell lung cancer.

The chain combines TRBV5-4 with TRBJ2-4; 9 bases line up with TRBD2. Per the germline V gene, CDR1 is SGHNT and CDR2 is YYREEE (reference sequence). V lost 6 bases, J lost 5 bases, and 9 bases stayed unmatched. This CDR3 is built from 15 residues. This chain's CDR3 is CASTAGGWVENIQYF. CDR3 nucleotide sequence: TGTGCCAGCACCGCGGGGGGGTGGGTGGAAAACATTCAGTACTTC.

V is TRBV5-6 and J is TRBJ2-1; 8 bases map to TRBD1. V was pared by 4 bases and J by 2 bases, with 2 bases of the junction left unmatched. Germline V gene sequence: CDR1 SGHDT, CDR2 YYEEEE. The CDR3 sequence is 14 residues long. The CDR3 region is CASSATGAYNEQFF. The CDR3 DNA reads TGTGCCAGCAGCGCGACAGGGGCCTACAATGAGCAGTTCTTC.

The CDR3 reads CASSQSRQGGTGNTIYF. In DNA, the CDR3 is TGCGCCAGCAGCCAATCTCGACAGGGTGGGACTGGAAACACCATATATTTT. J is TRBJ1-3 and V is TRBV4-3; TRBD1 matches at 7 bases. CDR3 length equals 17 residues. Germline V gene data show CDR1 as LGHNA and CDR2 as YSLEER. Losses at the gene ends were 2 bases for V and 2 bases for J; bases not matched to a gene: 9.

The J gene is TRBJ1-2, the V gene TRBV27, with a possible D match to TRBD1 (6 bases). The V end was cut by 5 bases, the J end by 0 bases, with 10 bases between. CDR1 and CDR2 (germline): MNHEY, SMNVEV (reference sequence). The CDR3 runs 14 residues. The CDR3 bases are TGTGCCAGCAGTGGCGGACAGCCTAACTATGGCTACACCTTC. Its translation is CASSGGQPNYGYTF.

V is TRBV5-1 and J is TRBJ2-7, with D unclear. Germline loops: CDR1 SGHRS, CDR2 YFSETQ. V dropped 0 bases and J dropped 4 bases, with 8 bases sitting between them. The CDR3 contains 13 residues. The CDR3 region has the DNA TGCGCCAGCAGCTTGGTCGGCGAGTACGAGCAGTACTTC. This translates into CASSLVGEYEQYF.

CDR3 nucleotides: TGTGCCAGCAGTTTGGGGGGCCCATCCTATGGCTACACCTTC. It encodes CASSLGGPSYGYTF. The chain uses TRBV28 and TRBJ1-2; D possibly corresponds to TRBD1 (6 bases). V was clipped by 3 bases and J by 4 bases, with 12 bases between them. Germline V gene data show CDR1 as MDHEN and CDR2 as SYDVKM. This CDR3 has 14 residues.

V usage is TRBV2 and J usage is TRBJ1-3, with TRBD1 as a possible D gene (5 bases). Deletions cut 9 bases from V and 0 bases from J, with 18 bases between. CDR1 and CDR2 (germline): SNHLY, FYNNEI. CDR3 size: 16 residues. The CDR3 DNA is TGTGCCAGAGGGGCAGGAGCAAGATCCTCTGGAAACACCATATATTTT. The encoded protein is CARGAGARSSGNTIYF. The complete variable domain, with remaining parts taken from reference TRBV2 and TRBJ1-3, reads EPEVTQTPSHQVTQMGQEVILRCVPISNHLYFYWYRQILGQKVEFLVSFYNNEISEKSEIFDDQFSVERPDGSNFTLKIRSTKLEDSAMYFCARGAGARSSGNTIYFGEGSWLTVV.

This clone was picked up a small number of times. The chain recombines TRBV11-2 with TRBJ2-1; D uncertain. Deletions cut 0 bases from V and 9 bases from J, with 15 bases between. The CDR3 contains 15 residues. Germline V gene lookup returns CDR1 SGHAT and CDR2 FQNNGV. The DNA of the CDR3 is TGTGCCAGCAGCTTAGATGGTATCGCCCAATCTGAGCAGTTCTTC. This encodes CASSLDGIAQSEQFF.